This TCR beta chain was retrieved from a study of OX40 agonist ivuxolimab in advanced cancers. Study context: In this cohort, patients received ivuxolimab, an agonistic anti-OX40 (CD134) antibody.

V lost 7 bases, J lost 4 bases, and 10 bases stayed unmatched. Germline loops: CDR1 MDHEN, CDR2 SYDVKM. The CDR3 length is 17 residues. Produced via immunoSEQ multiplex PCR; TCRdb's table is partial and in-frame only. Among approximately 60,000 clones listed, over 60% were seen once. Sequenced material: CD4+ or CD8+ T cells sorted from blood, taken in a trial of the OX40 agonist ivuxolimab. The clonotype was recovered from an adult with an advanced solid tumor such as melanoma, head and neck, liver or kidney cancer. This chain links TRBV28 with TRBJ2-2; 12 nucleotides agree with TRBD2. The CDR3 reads CASTSEGLAGPTGELFF. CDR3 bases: TGTGCCAGCACCTCCGAGGGACTAGCGGGTCCCACCGGGGAGCTGTTTTTT.